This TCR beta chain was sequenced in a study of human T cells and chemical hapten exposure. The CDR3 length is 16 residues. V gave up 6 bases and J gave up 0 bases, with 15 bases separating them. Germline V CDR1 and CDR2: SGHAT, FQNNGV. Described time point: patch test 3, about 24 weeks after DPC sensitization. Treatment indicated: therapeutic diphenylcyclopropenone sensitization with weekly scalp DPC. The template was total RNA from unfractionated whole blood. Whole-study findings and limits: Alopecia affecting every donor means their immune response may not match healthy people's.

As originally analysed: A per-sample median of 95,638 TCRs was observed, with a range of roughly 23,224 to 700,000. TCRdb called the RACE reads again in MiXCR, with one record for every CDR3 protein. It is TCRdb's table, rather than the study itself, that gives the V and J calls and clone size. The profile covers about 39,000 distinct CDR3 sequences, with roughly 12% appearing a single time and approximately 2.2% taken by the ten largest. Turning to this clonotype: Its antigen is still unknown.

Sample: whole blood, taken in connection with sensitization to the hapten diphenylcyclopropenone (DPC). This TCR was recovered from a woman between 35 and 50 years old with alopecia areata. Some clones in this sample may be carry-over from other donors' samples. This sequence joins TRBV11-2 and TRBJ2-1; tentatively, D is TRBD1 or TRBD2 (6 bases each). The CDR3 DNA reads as TGTGCCAGCAGGATCGCCGGGGGCGGCTCCTACAATGAGCAGTTCTTC. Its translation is CASRIAGGGSYNEQFF.